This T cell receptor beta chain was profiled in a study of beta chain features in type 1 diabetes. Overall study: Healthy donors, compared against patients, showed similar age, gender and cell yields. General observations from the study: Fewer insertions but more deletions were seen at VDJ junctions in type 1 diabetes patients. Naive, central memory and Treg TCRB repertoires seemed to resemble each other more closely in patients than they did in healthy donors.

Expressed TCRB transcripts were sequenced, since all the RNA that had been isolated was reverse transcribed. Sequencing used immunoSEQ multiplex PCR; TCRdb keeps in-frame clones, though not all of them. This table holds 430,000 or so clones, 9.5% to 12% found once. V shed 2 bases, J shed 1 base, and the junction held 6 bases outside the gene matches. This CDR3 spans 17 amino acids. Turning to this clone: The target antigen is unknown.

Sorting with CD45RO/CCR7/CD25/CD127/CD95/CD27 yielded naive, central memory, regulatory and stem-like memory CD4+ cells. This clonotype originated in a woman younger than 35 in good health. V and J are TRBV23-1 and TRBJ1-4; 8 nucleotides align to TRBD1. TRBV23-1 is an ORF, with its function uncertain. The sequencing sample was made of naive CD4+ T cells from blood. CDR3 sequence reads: CASSQGRGRETNEKLFF. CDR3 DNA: TGCGCCAGCAGTCAAGGCAGGGGGCGCGAAACTAATGAAAAACTGTTTTTT.